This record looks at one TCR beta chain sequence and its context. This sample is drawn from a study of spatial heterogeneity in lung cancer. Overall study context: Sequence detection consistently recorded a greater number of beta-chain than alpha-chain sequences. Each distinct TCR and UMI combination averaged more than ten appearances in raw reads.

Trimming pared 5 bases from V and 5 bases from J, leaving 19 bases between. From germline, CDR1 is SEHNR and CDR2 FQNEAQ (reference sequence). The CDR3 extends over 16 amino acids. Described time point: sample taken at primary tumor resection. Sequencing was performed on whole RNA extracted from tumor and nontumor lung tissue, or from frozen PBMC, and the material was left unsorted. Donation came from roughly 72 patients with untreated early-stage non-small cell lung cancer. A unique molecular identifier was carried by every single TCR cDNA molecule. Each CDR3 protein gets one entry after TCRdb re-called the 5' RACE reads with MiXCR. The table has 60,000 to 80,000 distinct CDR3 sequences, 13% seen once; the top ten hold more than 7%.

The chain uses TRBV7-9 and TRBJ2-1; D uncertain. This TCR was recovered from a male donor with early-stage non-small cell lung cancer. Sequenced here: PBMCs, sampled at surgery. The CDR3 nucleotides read TGTGCCAGCAGCCTCGATCGGCGGAGAGGTGACAATGAGCAGTTCTTC. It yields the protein CASSLDRRRGDNEQFF.